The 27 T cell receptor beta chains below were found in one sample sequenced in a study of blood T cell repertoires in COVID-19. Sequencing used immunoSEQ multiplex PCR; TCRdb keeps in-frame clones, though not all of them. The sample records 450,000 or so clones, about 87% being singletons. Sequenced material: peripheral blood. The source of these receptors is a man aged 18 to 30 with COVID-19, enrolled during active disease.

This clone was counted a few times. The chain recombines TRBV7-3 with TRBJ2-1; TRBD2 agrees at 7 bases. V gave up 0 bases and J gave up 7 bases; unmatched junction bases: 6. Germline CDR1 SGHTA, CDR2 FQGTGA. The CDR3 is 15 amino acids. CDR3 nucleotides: TGTGCCAGCAGCTTAACCGCGGGAGCAAGGAATGAGCAGTTCTTC. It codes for CASSLTAGARNEQFF.

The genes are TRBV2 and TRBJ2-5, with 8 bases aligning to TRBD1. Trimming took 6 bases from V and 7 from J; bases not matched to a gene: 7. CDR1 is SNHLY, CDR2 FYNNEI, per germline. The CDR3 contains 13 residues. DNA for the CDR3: TGTGCCAGCAGATCAGGGGGCGCGGGGACCCAGTACTTC. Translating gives CASRSGGAGTQYF.

The DNA for the CDR3 is TGTGCCAGCAGCTTAGGCTGGGGTGGCGGGGAAAAACTGTTTTTT. Amino acids: CASSLGWGGGEKLFF. The chain couples TRBV7-8 to TRBJ1-4; no reliable D call. V was cut by 1 base and J by 8 bases, with 14 bases left in between. CDR1 is SGHVS, CDR2 FQNEAQ, per germline. The CDR3 covers 15 residues.

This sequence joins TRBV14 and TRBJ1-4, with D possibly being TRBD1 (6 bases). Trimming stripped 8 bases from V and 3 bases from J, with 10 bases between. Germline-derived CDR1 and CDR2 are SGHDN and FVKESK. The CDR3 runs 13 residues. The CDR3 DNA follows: TGTGCCAGCGGACGACAGGCTAATGAAAAACTGTTTTTT. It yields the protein CASGRQANEKLFF.

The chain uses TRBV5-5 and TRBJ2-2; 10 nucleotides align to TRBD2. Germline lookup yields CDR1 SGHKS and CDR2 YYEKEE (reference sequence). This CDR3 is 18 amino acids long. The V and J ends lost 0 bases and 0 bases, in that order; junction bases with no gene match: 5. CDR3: CASSLGLAGPPNTGELFF. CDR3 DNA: TGTGCCAGCAGCTTGGGACTAGCGGGTCCCCCGAACACCGGGGAGCTGTTTTTT. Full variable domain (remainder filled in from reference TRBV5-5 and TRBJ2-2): DAGVTQSPTHLIKTRGQQVTLRCSPISGHKSVSWYQQVLGQGPQFIFQYYEKEERGRGNFPDRFSARQFPNYSSELNVNALLLGDSALYLCASSLGLAGPPNTGELFFGEGSRLTVL.

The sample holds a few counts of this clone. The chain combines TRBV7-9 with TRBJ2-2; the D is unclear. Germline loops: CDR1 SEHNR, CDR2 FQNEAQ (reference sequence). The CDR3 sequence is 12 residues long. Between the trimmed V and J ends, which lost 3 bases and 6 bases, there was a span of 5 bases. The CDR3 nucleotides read TGTGCCAGCAGCTTTCCAGCCGGGGAGCTGTTTTTT. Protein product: CASSFPAGELFF.

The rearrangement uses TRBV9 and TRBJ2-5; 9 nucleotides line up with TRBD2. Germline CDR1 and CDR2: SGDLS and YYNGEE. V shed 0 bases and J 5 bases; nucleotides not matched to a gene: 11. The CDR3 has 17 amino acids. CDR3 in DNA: TGTGCCAGCAGCGTAGAGGGCTTCGATAGCGGGAGCGAGACCCAGTACTTC. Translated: CASSVEGFDSGSETQYF.

The CDR3 region has the DNA TGCGCCAGCAGCCCGACAGGGGTCAATTCACCCCTCCACTTT. This translates into CASSPTGVNSPLHF. The V gene is TRBV5-1, the J gene TRBJ1-6, with 8 bases lining up with TRBD1. The trim removed 4 bases at V and 7 bases at J, leaving 4 bases unmatched. The CDR3 runs 14 residues. CDR1 and CDR2 from the germline V gene are SGHRS and YFSETQ. Filled out from reference TRBV5-1 and TRBJ1-6, the complete variable domain reads KAGVTQTPRYLIKTRGQQVTLSCSPISGHRSVSWYQQTPGQGLQFLFEYFSETQRNKGNFPGRFSGRQFSNSRSEMNVSTLELGDSALYLCASSPTGVNSPLHFGNGTRLTVT.

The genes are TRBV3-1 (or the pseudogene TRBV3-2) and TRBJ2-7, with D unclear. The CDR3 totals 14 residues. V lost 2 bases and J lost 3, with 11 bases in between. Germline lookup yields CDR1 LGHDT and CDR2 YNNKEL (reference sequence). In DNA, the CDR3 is TGTGCCAGCAGCCAACGCAGGCAAGTCTACGAGCAGTACTTC. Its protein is CASSQRRQVYEQYF.

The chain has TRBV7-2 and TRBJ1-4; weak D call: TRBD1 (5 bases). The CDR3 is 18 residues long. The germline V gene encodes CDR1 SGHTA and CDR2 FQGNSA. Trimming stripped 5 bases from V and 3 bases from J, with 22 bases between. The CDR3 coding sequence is TGTGCCAGCAGCCCCTCCCCCGGCCAGGGTACGGCTAATGAAAAACTGTTTTTT. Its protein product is CASSPSPGQGTANEKLFF. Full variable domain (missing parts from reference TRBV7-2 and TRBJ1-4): GAGVSQSPSNKVTEKGKDVELRCDPISGHTALYWYRQSLGQGLEFLIYFQGNSAPDKSGLPSDRFSAERTGGSVSTLTIQRTQQEDSAVYLCASSPSPGQGTANEKLFFGSGTQLSVL.

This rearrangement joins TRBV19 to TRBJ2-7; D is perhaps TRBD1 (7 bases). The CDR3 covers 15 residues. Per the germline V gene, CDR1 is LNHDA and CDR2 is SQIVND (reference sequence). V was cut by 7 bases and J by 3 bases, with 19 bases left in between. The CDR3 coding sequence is TGTGCCAGTACCCTTGGTCCCAGGGGGGACTACGAGCAGTACTTC. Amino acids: CASTLGPRGDYEQYF.

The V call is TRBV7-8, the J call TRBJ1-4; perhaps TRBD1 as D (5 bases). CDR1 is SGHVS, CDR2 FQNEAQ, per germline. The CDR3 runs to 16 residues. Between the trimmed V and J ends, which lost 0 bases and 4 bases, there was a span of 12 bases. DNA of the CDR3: TGTGCCAGCAGCTTAGCTCCGACAGTCGGTAATGAAAAACTGTTTTTT. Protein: CASSLAPTVGNEKLFF.

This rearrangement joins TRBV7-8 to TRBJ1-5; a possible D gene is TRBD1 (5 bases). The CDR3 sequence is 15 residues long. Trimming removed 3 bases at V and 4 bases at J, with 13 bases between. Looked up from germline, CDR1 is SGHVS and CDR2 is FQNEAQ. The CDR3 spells CASSFNTGLNQPQHF. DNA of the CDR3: TGTGCCAGCAGCTTTAATACAGGTTTAAATCAGCCCCAGCATTTT. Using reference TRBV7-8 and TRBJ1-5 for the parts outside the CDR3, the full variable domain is GAGVSQSPRYKVAKRGQDVALRCDPISGHVSLFWYQQALGQGPEFLTYFQNEAQLDKSGLPSDRFFAERPEGSVSTLKIQRTQQEDSAVYLCASSFNTGLNQPQHFGDGTRLSIL.

As DNA, the CDR3 is TGCAGCGTGGCGGGACAGGAGTCCTCCTACGAGCAGTACTTC. It codes for CSVAGQESSYEQYF. The chain recombines TRBV29-1 with TRBJ2-7, with 8 bases lining up with TRBD1. The CDR3 is 14 amino acids. Germline V lookup: CDR1 SQVTM, CDR2 ANQGSEA. Germline trimming cut 6 bases from V and 0 bases from J; bases unmatched to any gene: 7.

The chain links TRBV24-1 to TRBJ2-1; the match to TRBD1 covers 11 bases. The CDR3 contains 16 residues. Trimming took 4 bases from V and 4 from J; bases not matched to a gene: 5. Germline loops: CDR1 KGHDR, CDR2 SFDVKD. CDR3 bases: TGTGCCACCAGTGACACCGGGACAGGGGGATACAATGAGCAGTTCTTC. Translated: CATSDTGTGGYNEQFF.

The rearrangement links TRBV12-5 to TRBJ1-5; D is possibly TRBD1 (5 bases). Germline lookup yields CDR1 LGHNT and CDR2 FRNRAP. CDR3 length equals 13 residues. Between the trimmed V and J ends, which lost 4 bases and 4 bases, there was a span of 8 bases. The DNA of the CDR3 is TGTGCTAGTGGTTCCAACAGGAATCAGCCCCAGCATTTT. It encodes CASGSNRNQPQHF.

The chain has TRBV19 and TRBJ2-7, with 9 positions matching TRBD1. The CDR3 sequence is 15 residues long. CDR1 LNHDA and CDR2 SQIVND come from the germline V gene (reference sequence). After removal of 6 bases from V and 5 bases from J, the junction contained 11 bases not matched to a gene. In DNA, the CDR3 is TGTGCCAGTAGGATGGCCGGGACAGGGACCCACGAGCAGTACTTC. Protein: CASRMAGTGTHEQYF. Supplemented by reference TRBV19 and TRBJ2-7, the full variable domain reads DGGITQSPKYLFRKEGQNVTLSCEQNLNHDAMYWYRQDPGQGLRLIYYSQIVNDFQKGDIAEGYSVSREKKESFPLTVTSAQKNPTAFYLCASRMAGTGTHEQYFGPGTRLTVT.

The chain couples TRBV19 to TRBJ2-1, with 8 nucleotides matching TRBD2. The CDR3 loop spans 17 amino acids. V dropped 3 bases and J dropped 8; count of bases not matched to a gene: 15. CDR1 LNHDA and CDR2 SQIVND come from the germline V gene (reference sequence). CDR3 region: CASSMGVAGLVIDEQFF. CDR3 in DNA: TGTGCCAGTAGTATGGGGGTCGCGGGACTAGTCATCGATGAGCAGTTCTTC.

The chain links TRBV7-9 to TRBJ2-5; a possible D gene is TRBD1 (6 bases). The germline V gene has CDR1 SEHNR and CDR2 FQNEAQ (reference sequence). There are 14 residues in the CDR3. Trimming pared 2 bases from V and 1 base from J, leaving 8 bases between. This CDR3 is CASSLSGAQETQYF. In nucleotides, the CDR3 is TGTGCCAGCAGCTTATCAGGGGCCCAAGAGACCCAGTACTTC. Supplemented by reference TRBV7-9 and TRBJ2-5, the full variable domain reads DTGVSQNPRHKITKRGQNVTFRCDPISEHNRLYWYRQTLGQGPEFLTYFQNEAQLEKSRLLSDRFSAERPKGSFSTLEIQRTEQGDSAMYLCASSLSGAQETQYFGPGTRLLVL.

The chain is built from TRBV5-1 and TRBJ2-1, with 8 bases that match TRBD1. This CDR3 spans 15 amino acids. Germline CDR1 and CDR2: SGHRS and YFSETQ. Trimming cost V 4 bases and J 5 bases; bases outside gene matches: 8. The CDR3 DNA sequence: TGCGCCAGCAGCCTGGCCGGGGACAGGAACAATGAGCAGTTCTTC. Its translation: CASSLAGDRNNEQFF.

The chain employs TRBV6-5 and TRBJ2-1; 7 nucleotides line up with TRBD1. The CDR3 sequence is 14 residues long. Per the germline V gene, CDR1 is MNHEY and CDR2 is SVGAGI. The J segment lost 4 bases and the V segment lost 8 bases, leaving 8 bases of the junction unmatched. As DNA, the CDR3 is TGTGCCAGCGTTAGACAGGGCGGTTACAATGAGCAGTTCTTC. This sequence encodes CASVRQGGYNEQFF.

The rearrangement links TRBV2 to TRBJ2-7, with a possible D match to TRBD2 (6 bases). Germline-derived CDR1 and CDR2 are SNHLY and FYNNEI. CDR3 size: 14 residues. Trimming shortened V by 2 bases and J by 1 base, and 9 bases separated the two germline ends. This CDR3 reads CASSERDWSYEQYF. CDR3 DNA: TGTGCCAGCAGTGAACGGGACTGGTCCTACGAGCAGTACTTC.

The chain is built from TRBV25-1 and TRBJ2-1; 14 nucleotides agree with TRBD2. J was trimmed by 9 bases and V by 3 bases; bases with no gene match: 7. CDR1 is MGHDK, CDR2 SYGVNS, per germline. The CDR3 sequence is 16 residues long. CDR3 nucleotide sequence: TGTGCCAGCAGTGATGGGACTAGCGGGGGCTTCGGTGAGCAGTTCTTC. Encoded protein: CASSDGTSGGFGEQFF.

CDR3 DNA sequence: TGTGCCAGCAGCCTAGGGACTGACTTTTACAATGAGCAGTTCTTC. It encodes CASSLGTDFYNEQFF. The chain links TRBV6-5 to TRBJ2-1, with D possibly being TRBD2 (6 bases). Germline loops: CDR1 MNHEY, CDR2 SVGAGI. This CDR3 is built from 15 residues. V lost 6 bases, J lost 4 bases, and 16 bases lay in between.

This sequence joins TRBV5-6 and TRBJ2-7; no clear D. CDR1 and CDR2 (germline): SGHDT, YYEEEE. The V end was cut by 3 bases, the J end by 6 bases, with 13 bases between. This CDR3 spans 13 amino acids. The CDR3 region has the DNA TGTGCCAGCAGCTCACCCCGAAGCTTCGAGCAGTACTTC. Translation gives CASSSPRSFEQYF.

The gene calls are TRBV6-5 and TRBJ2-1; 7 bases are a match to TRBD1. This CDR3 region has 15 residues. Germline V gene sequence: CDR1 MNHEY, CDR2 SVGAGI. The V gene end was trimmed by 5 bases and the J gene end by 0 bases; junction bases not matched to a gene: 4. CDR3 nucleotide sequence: TGTGCCAGCAGTCGGGACAGAGCCTCCTACAATGAGCAGTTCTTC. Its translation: CASSRDRASYNEQFF.

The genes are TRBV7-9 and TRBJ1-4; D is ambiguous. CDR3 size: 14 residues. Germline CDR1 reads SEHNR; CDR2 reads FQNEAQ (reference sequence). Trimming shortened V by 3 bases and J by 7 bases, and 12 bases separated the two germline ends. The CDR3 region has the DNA TGTGCCAGCAGCTTGAGGGTAGGAGGTGAAAAACTGTTTTTT. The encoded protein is CASSLRVGGEKLFF.